The clone carrying this T cell receptor beta chain was seen at least ten times. This sample stems from a study of early T cells in non-severe SARS-CoV-2 infection. Study in general: Sequencing of unsorted whole blood was done on bulk RNA, leaving chains unpaired.

In TCRdb, the 5' RACE reads were re-called with MiXCR into one record per CDR3 protein. The sample shows around 50,000 distinct CDR3 sequences, roughly an eighth of them seen only once. The specimen sequenced was whole blood. The source of this sequence is an adult who was a healthcare worker with PCR-confirmed SARS-CoV-2 infection or an uninfected control (not recorded which).

CDR3 coding DNA: TGTGCCAGCAGCCGCGGGACAGGACTAGGCACAGATACGCAGTATTTT. Its protein is CASSRGTGLGTDTQYF. The chain combines TRBV14 with TRBJ2-3; D is perhaps TRBD1 (8 bases). The CDR3 loop spans 16 amino acids. V lost 4 bases and J lost 1, with 15 bases in between. Looked up from germline, CDR1 is SGHDN and CDR2 is FVKESK.